These 15 T cell receptor beta chains originate from one sample sequenced in a study of T cells in women clearing cervical HPV infection. Here immunoSEQ multiplex PCR was the method, and the copy in TCRdb shows in-frame clones only, minus some. In total, the table holds approximately 31,000 clones. The material sequenced was blood buffy coat. The receptors originated from a woman aged 18 to 75 with a cervical HPV16 infection that either progressed to CIN3+ or cleared (not recorded which).

In the case of this clone: Read data end 3 residues before the CDR3 end; the end is taken from the germline J gene. The chain carries TRBV7-2 and TRBJ2-3; 8 bases fit TRBD2. This CDR3 comprises 16 residues. CDR1 SGHTA and CDR2 FQGNSA come from the germline V gene. This chain's CDR3 is CASSSAAGGLWGTQYF. The sequenced CDR3 bases are TGTGCCAGCAGCTCAGCGGCGGGGGGACTCTGGGGGACG.

A remark on this clone: The CDR3 end lies 3 residues beyond the end of the read and is filled in from the germline J gene. The rearrangement uses TRBV7-9 and TRBJ1-2; 7 bases agree with TRBD1. Trimming at V came to 1 base and at J to 3 bases, leaving 2 bases not matched to a gene. The CDR3 is 14 residues long. Germline CDR1 SEHNR, CDR2 FQNEAQ (reference sequence). CDR3 loop: CASSLETGDYGYTF. The sequenced part of the CDR3 DNA is TGTGCCAGCAGCTTAGAAACAGGGGACTATGGC.

Regarding this clone: The read gets to within 3 residues of the CDR3 end, and the germline J gene fills in the rest. The chain uses TRBV30 and TRBJ1-6; no clear D. The CDR3 extends over 15 amino acids. Trimming left V 0 bases short and J 0 bases short, with 6 bases between. The germline V gene has CDR1 GTSNPN and CDR2 SVGIG (reference sequence). The sequenced part of the CDR3 DNA is TGTGCCTGGAGTGTTTTGGCCTCCTATAATTCACCC. This translates into CAWSVLASYNSP. The complete CDR3 reads CAWSVLASYNSPLHF.

As to this clone: Read coverage stops 3 residues before the CDR3 terminus; the germline J gene supplies the remainder. The chain uses TRBV7-9 and TRBJ1-2; D ambiguous. The CDR3 totals 11 residues. CDR1 and CDR2 (germline): SEHNR, FQNEAQ (reference sequence). CDR3 region: CASSLVYDYTF. The sequenced CDR3 bases are TGTGCCAGCAGCTTAGTCTACGAC.

As for this clone: The read finishes 3 residues shy of the CDR3 end, and the germline J gene is used to complete it. The chain recombines TRBV19 with TRBJ1-5; TRBD1 is a possible D gene (5 bases). CDR3 length: 16 residues. Germline lookup yields CDR1 LNHDA and CDR2 SQIVND (reference sequence). V was trimmed by 3 bases and J by 2 bases, leaving 14 bases between them. The CDR3: CASSMSHDSGNQPQHF. The part of the CDR3 DNA that was read is TGTGCCAGTAGTATGTCCCACGACAGTGGCAATCAGCCC.

Comments on this clone: The read terminates 3 residues ahead of where the CDR3 ends, so the germline J gene completes it. The chain employs TRBV2 and TRBJ2-3; TRBD2 is a possible D gene (7 bases). V lost 6 bases and J 0 bases, leaving 19 bases between the germline ends. CDR3 length: 17 residues. CDR1 SNHLY and CDR2 FYNNEI come from the germline V gene. The covered CDR3 bases are TGTGCCAGCAGGGGGGCGGTAACGGGGGGAAGCACAGATACG. Protein: CASRGAVTGGSTDT. The entire CDR3 is CASRGAVTGGSTDTQYF. The whole variable domain, remainder taken from reference TRBV2 and TRBJ2-3, is EPEVTQTPSHQVTQMGQEVILRCVPISNHLYFYWYRQILGQKVEFLVSFYNNEISEKSEIFDDQFSVERPDGSNFTLKIRSTKLEDSAMYFCASRGAVTGGSTDTQYFGPGTRLTVL.

Comment on this clone: The read stops 3 residues short of the end of the CDR3; the missing end is completed from the germline J gene. The V call is TRBV7-3, the J call TRBJ2-1; 9 nucleotides line up with TRBD2. After removal of 5 bases from V and 0 bases from J, the junction contained 5 bases not matched to a gene. The CDR3 is made up of 16 amino acids. CDR1 and CDR2 (germline): SGHTA, FQGTGA. Partial CDR3 DNA: TGTGCCAGCAGCGATCAGCGGGGGGCCTCCTACAATGAG. Its translation is CASSDQRGASYNE. Given in full, the CDR3 is CASSDQRGASYNEQFF. Full variable domain (rest looked up from reference TRBV7-3 and TRBJ2-1): GAGVSQTPSNKVTEKGKYVELRCDPISGHTALYWYRQSLGQGPEFLIYFQGTGAADDSGLPNDRFFAVRPEGSVSTLKIQRTERGDSAVYLCASSDQRGASYNEQFFGPGTRLTVL.

On this clone itself: Coverage ceases 3 residues before the CDR3 finishes, and the germline J gene fills in the end. The gene calls are TRBV12-3 or TRBV12-4 and TRBJ2-1, with TRBD1 as a possible D gene (7 bases). This CDR3 is built from 14 residues. Deletions cut 7 bases from V and 9 bases from J, with 19 bases between. The CDR3 sequence: CASKPGGQKAEQFF. Partial CDR3 DNA: TGTGCCAGCAAACCCGGGGGACAGAAGGCTGAG.

A note on this clone: The read halts 3 residues ahead of the CDR3 end, with the missing end drawn from the germline J gene. The V call is TRBV20-1, the J call TRBJ2-7, with TRBD1 matching over 8 bases. The CDR3 runs to 13 residues. Germline V gene lookup returns CDR1 DFQATT and CDR2 SNEGSKA (reference sequence). V lost 4 bases, J lost 2 bases, and 4 bases stayed unmatched. CDR3 amino acids: CSATGQGTYEQYF. The part of the CDR3 DNA that was read is TGCAGTGCTACTGGACAGGGAACCTACGAG.

Of note for this clone: The CDR3 end falls 3 residues outside the read, so it is completed with the germline J gene. The J gene is TRBJ1-1, the V gene TRBV20-1; D might be TRBD1 (6 bases). V lost 6 bases, J lost 0 bases, and 17 bases lay in between. The CDR3 consists of 15 residues. The V gene's germline CDR1 is DFQATT and CDR2 SNEGSKA (reference sequence). The CDR3 sequence is CSASGPGQMNTEAFF. The sequenced CDR3 bases are TGCAGTGCCTCAGGACCAGGACAGATGAACACTGAA.

On this clone itself: Read sequence stops 3 residues before the CDR3 end, and the germline J gene provides the missing end. The chain combines TRBV30 with TRBJ1-5; 9 bases fit TRBD1. The CDR3 extends over 15 amino acids. Germline lookup yields CDR1 GTSNPN and CDR2 SVGIG (reference sequence). Germline trimming cut 3 bases from V and 3 bases from J; bases unmatched to any gene: 6. CDR3 DNA (partial): TGTGCCTGGAGCTTCGGACAGGGGATCAATCAGCCC. Translation: CAWSFGQGINQP. The full CDR3 protein is CAWSFGQGINQPQHF.

Comments on this clone: The read gets to within 3 residues of the CDR3 end, and the germline J gene fills in the rest. This same CDR3 is encoded by further DNA sequences in the sample. This chain uses TRBV20-1 with TRBJ2-1; no firm D call. The CDR3 consists of 17 residues. V dropped 0 bases and J dropped 4 bases, with 19 bases sitting between them. Germline V gives CDR1 DFQATT, CDR2 SNEGSKA (reference sequence). Incomplete CDR3 DNA: TGCAGTGCTAGAGATTTGGGCCCCTCCGTGCTGTACAATGAG. This encodes CSARDLGPSVLYNE. The whole CDR3 reads CSARDLGPSVLYNEQFF.

As for this clone: The read finishes 3 residues shy of the CDR3 end, and the germline J gene is used to complete it. The J gene is TRBJ1-1, the V gene TRBV29-1; the D gene is possibly TRBD1 (6 bases). Trimming pared 4 bases from V and 2 bases from J, leaving 20 bases between. The germline V gene encodes CDR1 SQVTM and CDR2 ANQGSEA. The length of the CDR3 is 16 residues. Here the CDR3 reads CSVVDYSRGSNTEAFF. Partial CDR3 DNA: TGCAGCGTTGTGGATTATTCCAGGGGATCCAACACTGAA.

About this clone itself: The missing CDR3 end, 3 residues past where the read stops, is filled in from the germline J gene. The chain couples TRBV19 to TRBJ1-2; D not certain. CDR3 size: 13 residues. Germline CDR1 LNHDA, CDR2 SQIVND (reference sequence). V was shortened by 6 bases and J by 1 base, with 9 bases between the two germline ends. The sequenced part of the CDR3 DNA is TGTGCCAGTAGAGCTAGGAGTAACTATGGC. Its protein product is CASRARSNYG. The whole CDR3 protein is CASRARSNYGYTF.

A note on this clone: The CDR3 extends 3 residues past the end of the read, so its final part is completed from the germline J gene. This chain uses TRBV29-1 with TRBJ1-2; maybe TRBD1 (6 bases). Looked up from germline, CDR1 is SQVTM and CDR2 is ANQGSEA. Trimming cost V 7 bases and J 3 bases, with 18 bases left between them. The CDR3 runs to 14 residues. CDR3 in amino acids: CSGYQGDTDYGYTF. CDR3 bases read: TGCAGCGGATACCAAGGGGACACTGACTATGGC.